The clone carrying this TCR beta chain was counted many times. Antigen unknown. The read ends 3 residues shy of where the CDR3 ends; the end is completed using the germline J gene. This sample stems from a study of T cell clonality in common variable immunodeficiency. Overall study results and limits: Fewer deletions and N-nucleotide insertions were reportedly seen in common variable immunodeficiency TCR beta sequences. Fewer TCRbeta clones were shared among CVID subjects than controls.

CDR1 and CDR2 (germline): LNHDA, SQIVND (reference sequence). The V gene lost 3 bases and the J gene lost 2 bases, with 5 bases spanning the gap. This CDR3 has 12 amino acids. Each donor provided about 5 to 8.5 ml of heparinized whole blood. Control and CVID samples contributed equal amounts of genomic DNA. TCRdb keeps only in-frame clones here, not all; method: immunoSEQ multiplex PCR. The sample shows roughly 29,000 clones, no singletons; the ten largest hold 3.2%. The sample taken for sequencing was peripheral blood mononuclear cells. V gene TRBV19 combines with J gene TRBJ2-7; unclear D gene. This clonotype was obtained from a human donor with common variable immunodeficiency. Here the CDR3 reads CASSIVPYEQYF. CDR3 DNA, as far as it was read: TGTGCCAGTAGTATCGTTCCCTACGAG.